Listed below are T cell receptor beta chains from one sample, sequenced in a study of blood T cells in healthy people across ages. MiXCR, applied by TCRdb to the 5' RACE reads, yields one record per CDR3 protein. The table records roughly 800,000 distinct CDR3 sequences, 58% of them present only once. Specimen: blood. The receptor set was obtained from a man aged 25 to 45 in good health. CDR3s include the opening cysteine and the closing phenylalanine or tryptophan. The D gene is left open where the match is weak. Size is omitted from some rows. Given values are once, few, many or a class for expanded clones.

CDR3 protein: CASSDLGNSRNIQYF
CDR3 DNA: TGTGCCAGCAGTGATCTTGGGAATTCGAGAAACATTCAGTACTTC
V gene: TRBV25-1
D gene: .
clone size: .
J gene: TRBJ2-4

CDR3 protein: CASSLRRGRNEQFF
CDR3 DNA: TGTGCCAGCAGCCTCAGGCGGGGGCGGAATGAGCAGTTCTTC
V gene: TRBV28
D gene: .
clone size: .
J gene: TRBJ2-1

CDR3 protein: CASRIGGGYTF
CDR3 DNA: TGTGCCAGCAGAATAGGTGGGGGCTACACCTTC
V gene: TRBV7-2
D gene: .
clone size: .
J gene: TRBJ1-2

CDR3 protein: CASSSNRGLSSGNTIYF
CDR3 DNA: TGTGCCAGCAGCTCAAACCGGGGCCTCAGTTCTGGAAACACCATATATTTT
V gene: TRBV7-8
D gene: .
clone size: .
J gene: TRBJ1-3

CDR3 protein: CSARRPNSEAFF
CDR3 DNA: TGCAGTGCTAGAAGGCCGAACAGTGAAGCTTTCTTT
V gene: TRBV20-1
D gene: .
clone size: once
J gene: TRBJ1-1

CDR3 protein: CSARDPLGQDGSYEQYF
CDR3 DNA: TGCAGTGCTAGAGATCCCTTGGGGCAGGACGGCTCCTACGAGCAGTACTTC
V gene: TRBV20-1
D gene: .
clone size: .
J gene: TRBJ2-7

CDR3 protein: CASSWTGLDQPQHF
CDR3 DNA: TGTGCCAGCAGTTGGACAGGGTTAGATCAGCCCCAGCATTTT
V gene: TRBV6-2/TRBV6-3
D gene: TRBD1
clone size: few
J gene: TRBJ1-5

CDR3 protein: CASGLRASAGNTEAFF
CDR3 DNA: TGTGCTAGTGGTTTGAGGGCTTCTGCCGGGAACACTGAAGCTTTCTTT
V gene: TRBV12-5
D gene: .
clone size: .
J gene: TRBJ1-1

CDR3 protein: CSARDLAGISNQPQHF
CDR3 DNA: TGCAGTGCTAGAGATCTGGCAGGGATTAGCAATCAGCCCCAGCATTTT
V gene: TRBV20-1
D gene: .
clone size: .
J gene: TRBJ1-5

CDR3 protein: CASSLERGDGYTF
CDR3 DNA: TGTGCCAGCAGCTTAGAACGGGGTGATGGCTACACCTTC
V gene: TRBV7-2
D gene: .
clone size: .
J gene: TRBJ1-2

CDR3 protein: CASSSDGGTANGYTF
CDR3 DNA: TGCGCCAGCAGCTCAGATGGAGGGACAGCTAATGGCTACACCTTC
V gene: TRBV5-1
D gene: TRBD1
clone size: .
J gene: TRBJ1-2

CDR3 protein: CASSYRPKRNEQFF
CDR3 DNA: TGTGCCAGCAGCTATAGACCTAAACGTAATGAGCAGTTCTTC
V gene: TRBV7-2
D gene: .
clone size: .
J gene: TRBJ2-1

CDR3 protein: CASSLSNHNEKLFF
CDR3 DNA: TGTGCCAGCAGCCTCAGTAATCACAATGAAAAACTGTTTTTT
V gene: TRBV7-2
D gene: .
clone size: .
J gene: TRBJ1-4

CDR3 protein: CASSFAGKAEAFF
CDR3 DNA: TGTGCCAGCAGTTTCGCAGGGAAGGCTGAAGCTTTCTTT
V gene: TRBV12-3/TRBV12-4
D gene: .
clone size: .
J gene: TRBJ1-1

CDR3 protein: CASSLASAYDGETQYF
CDR3 DNA: TGTGCCAGCAGCTTAGCGTCCGCGTACGACGGAGAGACCCAGTACTTC
V gene: TRBV7-9
D gene: .
clone size: .
J gene: TRBJ2-5

CDR3 protein: CASSFAGGNIQYF
CDR3 DNA: TGTGCCAGCAGCTTTGCGGGGGGAAACATTCAGTACTTC
V gene: TRBV7-2
D gene: TRBD2
clone size: few
J gene: TRBJ2-4

CDR3 protein: CASSERRGAGYTF
CDR3 DNA: TGTGCCAGCAGTGAACGAAGGGGGGCTGGCTACACCTTC
V gene: TRBV2
D gene: .
clone size: .
J gene: TRBJ1-2

CDR3 protein: CASSPGDKKETQYF
CDR3 DNA: TGTGCCAGTAGCCCCGGGGACAAGAAAGAGACCCAGTACTTC
V gene: TRBV19
D gene: .
clone size: .
J gene: TRBJ2-5

CDR3 protein: CASSQGSNWAEGEQFF
CDR3 DNA: TGCGCCAGCAGCCAAGGTAGTAACTGGGCGGAGGGTGAGCAGTTCTTC
V gene: TRBV4-1
D gene: .
clone size: once
J gene: TRBJ2-1

CDR3 protein: CSAVIRGGAVDTQYF
CDR3 DNA: TGCAGTGCTGTGATCCGCGGGGGGGCGGTAGATACGCAGTATTTT
V gene: TRBV20-1
D gene: TRBD2
clone size: .
J gene: TRBJ2-3

CDR3 protein: CASSDPKEEAFF
CDR3 DNA: TGTGCCAGCAGTGACCCCAAGGAAGAAGCTTTCTTT
V gene: TRBV2
D gene: .
clone size: .
J gene: TRBJ1-1

CDR3 protein: CATSISGQSYNEQFF
CDR3 DNA: TGTGCCACCAGCATTAGCGGGCAGTCCTACAATGAGCAGTTCTTC
V gene: TRBV15
D gene: TRBD2
clone size: .
J gene: TRBJ2-1

CDR3 protein: CASSYPGEINEQYF
CDR3 DNA: TGTGCCAGCAGTTACCCGGGTGAGATTAACGAGCAGTACTTC
V gene: TRBV6-6
D gene: .
clone size: .
J gene: TRBJ2-7

CDR3 protein: CASKISSTSSEQYF
CDR3 DNA: TGCGCCAGCAAAATTTCCTCCACATCCTCCGAGCAGTACTTC
V gene: TRBV5-1
D gene: .
clone size: .
J gene: TRBJ2-7

CDR3 protein: CASSQGWGENEQFF
CDR3 DNA: TGCGCCAGCAGCCAAGGCTGGGGGGAGAATGAGCAGTTCTTC
V gene: TRBV4-3
D gene: .
clone size: .
J gene: TRBJ2-1

CDR3 protein: CASSLGGIAGGSQETQYF
CDR3 DNA: TGTGCCAGCAGCTTAGGGGGGATAGCGGGGGGAAGCCAGGAGACCCAGTACTTC
V gene: TRBV11-2
D gene: TRBD2
clone size: .
J gene: TRBJ2-5

CDR3 protein: CSASRGGYGYTF
CDR3 DNA: TGCAGTGCTAGTAGGGGAGGATATGGCTACACCTTC
V gene: TRBV20-1
D gene: .
clone size: .
J gene: TRBJ1-2

CDR3 protein: CSASVVGFGGSWDTQYF
CDR3 DNA: TGCAGTGCTAGTGTGGTGGGTTTCGGCGGGAGCTGGGATACGCAGTATTTT
V gene: TRBV20-1
D gene: TRBD2
clone size: .
J gene: TRBJ2-3

CDR3 protein: CASSLRTDIQYF
CDR3 DNA: TGTGCCAGCAGTTTAAGGACGGACATTCAGTACTTC
V gene: TRBV28
D gene: .
clone size: .
J gene: TRBJ2-4

CDR3 protein: CASSVVGGADEQYF
CDR3 DNA: TGTGCCAGCAGCGTTGTTGGGGGGGCGGACGAGCAGTACTTC
V gene: TRBV5-6
D gene: .
clone size: few
J gene: TRBJ2-7

CDR3 protein: CASSQGRWGGQRTGYNEQFF
CDR3 DNA: TGTGCCAGCAGCCAAGGGAGGTGGGGCGGACAGAGAACCGGTTACAATGAGCAGTTCTTC
V gene: TRBV14
D gene: .
clone size: few
J gene: TRBJ2-1

CDR3 protein: CAGSPTGRETQYF
CDR3 DNA: TGTGCCGGCAGTCCTACAGGGCGAGAGACCCAGTACTTC
V gene: TRBV12-3/TRBV12-4
D gene: .
clone size: .
J gene: TRBJ2-5

CDR3 protein: CASSQMRTSGTNEQFF
CDR3 DNA: TGCGCCAGCAGCCAAATGAGGACTAGCGGGACTAATGAGCAGTTCTTC
V gene: TRBV4-1
D gene: TRBD2
clone size: .
J gene: TRBJ2-1

CDR3 protein: CASSQDYGGSRTDTQYF
CDR3 DNA: TGTGCCAGCAGCCAAGATTACGGCGGGTCACGCACAGATACGCAGTATTTT
V gene: TRBV3-1
D gene: .
clone size: few
J gene: TRBJ2-3

CDR3 protein: CATSREAAEQFF
CDR3 DNA: TGTGCCACCAGCAGAGAAGCGGCTGAGCAGTTCTTC
V gene: TRBV15
D gene: .
clone size: .
J gene: TRBJ2-1

CDR3 protein: CASSSLSPGGYTF
CDR3 DNA: TGTGCCAGCAGTTCCCTGAGTCCCGGGGGCTACACCTTC
V gene: TRBV28
D gene: .
clone size: .
J gene: TRBJ1-2

CDR3 protein: CASSFGPQGRDTQYF
CDR3 DNA: TGTGCCAGCAGCTTTGGCCCACAGGGGAGGGATACGCAGTATTTT
V gene: TRBV7-2
D gene: .
clone size: .
J gene: TRBJ2-3

CDR3 protein: CASTDPGGVNNEQFF
CDR3 DNA: TGTGCCAGCACCGACCCAGGGGGCGTGAACAATGAGCAGTTCTTC
V gene: TRBV28
D gene: TRBD1
clone size: .
J gene: TRBJ2-1

CDR3 protein: CASSARPDSPLHF
CDR3 DNA: TGTGCCAGCAGCGCTAGACCGGATTCACCCCTCCACTTT
V gene: TRBV7-2
D gene: .
clone size: .
J gene: TRBJ1-6

CDR3 protein: CASSLQGTILQTQYF
CDR3 DNA: TGTGCCAGCAGTCTACAGGGGACAATTCTACAGACCCAGTACTTC
V gene: TRBV12-3/TRBV12-4
D gene: TRBD1
clone size: few
J gene: TRBJ2-5

CDR3 protein: CASSSKEGAGGKGYTF
CDR3 DNA: TGTGCCAGCAGCTCCAAGGAGGGGGCAGGGGGTAAAGGCTACACCTTC
V gene: TRBV12-3/TRBV12-4
D gene: TRBD1
clone size: few
J gene: TRBJ1-2

CDR3 protein: CASSPATSGTSFEQFF
CDR3 DNA: TGTGCCAGCTCACCTGCGACATCCGGGACTAGCTTTGAGCAGTTCTTC
V gene: TRBV18
D gene: TRBD2
clone size: .
J gene: TRBJ2-1

CDR3 protein: CASSLGSGLVDEQYF
CDR3 DNA: TGTGCCAGCAGCTTAGGATCTGGTCTTGTCGACGAGCAGTACTTC
V gene: TRBV11-1
D gene: .
clone size: .
J gene: TRBJ2-7

CDR3 protein: CASIRGVSGANVLTF
CDR3 DNA: TGTGCCAGCATAAGGGGCGTATCTGGGGCCAACGTCCTGACTTTC
V gene: TRBV2
D gene: .
clone size: .
J gene: TRBJ2-6

CDR3 protein: CASSLIFRSWGFYGYTF
CDR3 DNA: TGTGCCAGCAGCTTAATATTTAGGTCTTGGGGCTTTTATGGCTACACCTTC
V gene: TRBV5-4
D gene: .
clone size: .
J gene: TRBJ1-2

CDR3 protein: CASNPVLGAEAFF
CDR3 DNA: TGTGCCAGCAACCCCGTCCTGGGCGCTGAAGCTTTCTTT
V gene: TRBV9
D gene: .
clone size: .
J gene: TRBJ1-1

CDR3 protein: CATSDSSSGGKNEQYF
CDR3 DNA: TGTGCCACCAGTGATTCCTCGTCGGGCGGGAAAAACGAGCAGTACTTC
V gene: TRBV24-1
D gene: .
clone size: once
J gene: TRBJ2-7

CDR3 protein: CASSLNSGLGTQYF
CDR3 DNA: TGTGCCAGCAGTTTGAATTCGGGCCTAGGGACCCAGTACTTC
V gene: TRBV28
D gene: .
clone size: .
J gene: TRBJ2-5

CDR3 protein: CSATGGDLAGGPEQYF
CDR3 DNA: TGTAGTGCGACCGGGGGGGATCTAGCGGGAGGGCCCGAGCAGTACTTC
V gene: TRBV20-1
D gene: TRBD2
clone size: few
J gene: TRBJ2-7